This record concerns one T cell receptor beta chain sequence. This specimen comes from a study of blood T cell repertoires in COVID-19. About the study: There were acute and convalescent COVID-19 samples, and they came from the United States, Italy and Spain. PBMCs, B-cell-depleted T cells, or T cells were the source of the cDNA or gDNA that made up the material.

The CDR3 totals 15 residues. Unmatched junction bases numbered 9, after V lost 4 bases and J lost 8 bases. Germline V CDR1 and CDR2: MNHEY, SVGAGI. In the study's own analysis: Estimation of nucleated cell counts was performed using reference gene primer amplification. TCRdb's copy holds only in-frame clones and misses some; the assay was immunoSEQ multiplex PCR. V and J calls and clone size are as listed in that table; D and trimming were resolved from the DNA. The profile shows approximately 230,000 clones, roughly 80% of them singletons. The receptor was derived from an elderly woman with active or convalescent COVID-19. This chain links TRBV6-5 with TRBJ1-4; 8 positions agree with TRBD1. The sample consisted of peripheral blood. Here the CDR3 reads CASSSDRGAREKLFF. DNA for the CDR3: TGTGCCAGCAGTTCAGACAGGGGCGCGCGAGAAAAACTGTTTTTT.